These 3 T cell receptor beta chains were all obtained from the same sample, sequenced in a study of T cell responses to AZD1222 COVID-19 vaccine. The assay was immunoSEQ multiplex PCR, and TCRdb's table has in-frame clones only and misses some. Of 150,000 to 200,000 clones in the sample, about nine tenths were seen once. The sample consisted of peripheral blood, taken on day 0 of AZD1222 vaccination. Receptors were obtained from an adult in good health.

V is TRBV6-4 and J is TRBJ2-2, with D unclear. The CDR3 runs 14 residues. Deletions cut 6 bases from V and 4 bases from J, with 12 bases between. CDR1 is MRHNA, CDR2 SNTAGT, per germline. CDR3 region: CASSPSPGTGELFF. CDR3 nucleotides: TGTGCCAGCAGCCCCTCCCCGGGCACCGGGGAGCTGTTTTTT.

A few counts support this clone. The V call is TRBV28, the J call TRBJ1-1; TRBD1 aligns across 9 bases. J was trimmed by 10 bases and V by 3 bases; bases with no gene match: 9. The CDR3 contains 14 residues. Germline V CDR1 and CDR2: MDHEN, SYDVKM. The chain's CDR3 is CASSLPQGARRAFF. The CDR3 bases are TGTGCCAGCAGTTTGCCACAGGGGGCAAGAAGAGCTTTCTTT.

The chain links TRBV7-2 to TRBJ2-1; 9 nucleotides align to TRBD1. This CDR3 contains 16 residues. The V gene's germline CDR1 is SGHTA and CDR2 FQGNSA. V lost 2 bases, J lost 7 bases, and 9 bases stayed unmatched. CDR3 region: CASSLRRDRAVNEQFF. The CDR3 DNA reads as TGTGCCAGCAGCTTACGCCGGGACAGGGCGGTGAATGAGCAGTTCTTC. Drawing the rest from reference TRBV7-2 and TRBJ2-1, the complete variable domain is GAGVSQSPSNKVTEKGKDVELRCDPISGHTALYWYRQSLGQGLEFLIYFQGNSAPDKSGLPSDRFSAERTGGSVSTLTIQRTQQEDSAVYLCASSLRRDRAVNEQFFGPGTRLTVL.